This T cell receptor beta chain was found in a study of blood T cell repertoires in COVID-19. Turning to the study itself: The samples span acute and convalescent COVID-19 from the United States, Italy and Spain. T cells, B-cell-depleted T cells, or PBMCs provided the cDNA or gDNA that served as material.

Seattle patients were enrolled while actively infected and followed longitudinally. This table comes from immunoSEQ multiplex PCR, and its TCRdb copy is limited to in-frame clones, with some not included. The sample shows roughly 160,000 clones, around nine tenths of them seen only once. Sequenced material: peripheral blood. The receptor was isolated from a woman aged 80 or over with COVID-19, enrolled during active disease.

The CDR3 region has the DNA TGTGCCAGCAGTTTGGGGAAGGGACTAGCGGTCCAGGCGGGAAGCACAGATACGCAGTATTTT. This translates into CASSLGKGLAVQAGSTDTQYF. The chain employs TRBV28 and TRBJ2-3; 11 bases map to TRBD2. J was trimmed by 0 bases and V by 3 bases; bases with no gene match: 17. The CDR3 spans 21 residues. The germline CDR1 and CDR2 sequences are MDHEN and SYDVKM.